These T cell receptor beta chains were read from a single sample in a study of T cell changes during pregnancy in multiple sclerosis. The data were produced by immunoSEQ multiplex PCR, yet TCRdb's version contains in-frame clones alone and is incomplete. The table has tens of thousands of clones, about 91% seen once. The sample consisted of CD4+ T cells from peripheral blood mononuclear cells, taken in the second trimester of pregnancy. These receptors were taken from a female donor with multiple sclerosis, enrolled in a pregnancy study. Each CDR3 is given with its conserved first and last residue. D genes are given only for firm matches. For some rows the clone size is stated as once, few or many, or as a class when expanded; others skip it.

cdr3_aa cdr3_nt j_call clone_size d_call v_call
CASSTQTGQEQYF TGTGCCAGTAGTACCCAGACAGGGCAAGAGCAGTACTTC TRBJ2-7 NA TRBD1 TRBV19
CASSPGLAGGQVEQFF TGTGCCAGCTCACCGGGACTAGCGGGAGGGCAAGTTGAGCAGTTCTTC TRBJ2-1 few TRBD2 TRBV18
CASSKDRARDTIYF TGCGCCAGCAGCAAGGACAGGGCAAGGGACACCATATATTTT TRBJ1-3 NA TRBD1 TRBV5-1
CASSKGENQPQHF TGTGCCAGTAGTAAGGGGGAAAATCAGCCCCAGCATTTT TRBJ1-5 NA NA TRBV19
CASSLNRNNEKLFF TGTGCCAGCAGCTTAAACAGGAATAATGAAAAACTGTTTTTT TRBJ1-4 NA NA TRBV7-8
CASSQAFQAQSGANVLTF TGTGCCAGCAGCCAAGCATTCCAGGCGCAATCTGGGGCCAACGTCCTGACTTTC TRBJ2-6 NA NA TRBV4-2
CASSSSRDIGYTF TGCGCCAGCTCCTCCAGCCGAGACATCGGCTACACCTTC TRBJ1-2 NA NA TRBV10-1
CASSEGLAGGNGEQFF TGTGCCAGCAGTGAAGGACTAGCGGGAGGCAACGGTGAGCAGTTCTTC TRBJ2-1 once TRBD2 TRBV6-1
CASSLRQGARYEQYF TGTGCCAGCAGTTTACGGCAGGGGGCACGTTACGAGCAGTACTTC TRBJ2-7 NA TRBD1 TRBV28
CASSLTTGAGNTIYF TGTGCCAGCAGTCTCACGACAGGGGCAGGAAACACCATATATTTT TRBJ1-3 NA TRBD1 TRBV6-5
CASSSGLAGGHEQFF TGCGCCAGCAGCTCGGGACTAGCGGGGGGGCATGAGCAGTTCTTC TRBJ2-1 once TRBD2 TRBV5-1
CSVVLAGVGYEQYF TGCAGCGTGGTACTAGCGGGAGTCGGCTACGAGCAGTACTTC TRBJ2-7 once TRBD2 TRBV29-1
CASSLEGGLNEKLFF TGTGCCAGCAGCTTGGAAGGCGGACTTAATGAAAAACTGTTTTTT TRBJ1-4 NA NA TRBV5-4
CASSDWDRGDQPQHF TGTGCCAGCAGTGATTGGGACAGGGGGGATCAGCCCCAGCATTTT TRBJ1-5 NA TRBD1 TRBV6-1
CAISESTSRGSLYEQYF TGTGCCATCAGTGAGTCGACGAGTCGAGGGTCTCTCTACGAGCAGTACTTC TRBJ2-7 NA NA TRBV10-3
CAWGLSGYGYTF TGTGCCTGGGGACTCTCGGGCTATGGCTACACCTTC TRBJ1-2 NA NA TRBV30
CASSQEGQGGTDTQYF TGCGCCAGCAGCCAGGAAGGACAGGGAGGCACAGATACGCAGTATTTT TRBJ2-3 NA TRBD1 TRBV5-1
CASSWGPTGRVKQTQYF TGTGCCAGCAGCTGGGGACCTACAGGGAGGGTAAAGCAGACCCAGTACTTC TRBJ2-5 NA NA TRBV5-4
CASGFAGMNTEAFF TGTGCTAGTGGTTTTGCGGGGATGAACACTGAAGCTTTCTTT TRBJ1-1 NA NA TRBV12-5
CASSRVGGGYEQYF TGTGCCAGCAGCCGCGTGGGGGGGGGCTACGAGCAGTACTTC TRBJ2-7 once TRBD2 TRBV11-2
CASSYLVGRHYGYTF TGTGCCAGCAGTTACTTGGTGGGGCGGCACTATGGCTACACCTTC TRBJ1-2 NA NA TRBV6-5
CASSLWTQGGDTEAFF TGTGCCAGCAGCTTGTGGACGCAGGGAGGGGACACTGAAGCTTTCTTT TRBJ1-1 NA NA TRBV28
CASSDFGGSTDTQYF TGTGCCAGCAGTGACTTTGGGGGCAGCACAGATACGCAGTATTTT TRBJ2-3 NA NA TRBV6-4
CASRLAGGPGELFF TGTGCCAGCCGACTAGCGGGAGGGCCCGGGGAGCTGTTTTTT TRBJ2-2 NA TRBD2 TRBV6-1
CASSWVQRAEDYEQYF TGTGCCAGCAGCTGGGTACAGAGAGCGGAGGACTACGAGCAGTACTTC TRBJ2-7 NA NA TRBV28
CASRPYEAVGEQFF TGTGCCAGCAGGCCCTACGAGGCCGTCGGAGAGCAGTTCTTC TRBJ2-1 NA NA TRBV28
CSVGRGTSYTF TGCAGCGTTGGGCGGGGGACGAGCTACACCTTC TRBJ1-2 NA NA TRBV29-1
CASSQDKGGFETQYF TGTGCCAGCAGCCAAGATAAAGGAGGCTTTGAGACCCAGTACTTC TRBJ2-5 NA NA TRBV4-2
CASSTPASGGYNEQFF TGCGCCAGCAGCACTCCAGCTAGCGGGGGCTACAATGAGCAGTTCTTC TRBJ2-1 NA TRBD2 TRBV5-1
CATSRDRDPGYTF TGTGCCACCAGCAGAGATCGAGATCCGGGCTACACCTTC TRBJ1-2 NA NA TRBV15
CASSSRGASIISGNTIYF TGTGCCAGCAGCTCCCGGGGGGCCTCAATTATCTCTGGAAACACCATATATTTT TRBJ1-3 NA NA TRBV5-6
CASSAGDFNYGYTF TGTGCCAGCAGTGCAGGGGATTTTAACTATGGCTACACCTTC TRBJ1-2 NA NA TRBV6-1
CASSYTGVGNTEAFF TGTGCCAGCAGTTACACAGGGGTGGGGAACACTGAAGCTTTCTTT TRBJ1-1 NA TRBD1 TRBV27
CASSKPTGETDTQYF TGCGCCAGCAGCAAGCCGACAGGGGAGACAGATACGCAGTATTTT TRBJ2-3 NA TRBD1 TRBV5-1
CASNLAGGPYEQYF TGTGCCAGCAACCTAGCGGGAGGGCCTTACGAGCAGTACTTC TRBJ2-7 NA TRBD2 TRBV5-8
CASSYVRTNTGELFF TGTGCCAGCAGTTACGTTAGGACAAACACCGGGGAGCTGTTTTTT TRBJ2-2 few NA TRBV6-5
CASSLGGQAYEQYF TGCGCCAGCAGCTTGGGTGGCCAGGCGTACGAGCAGTACTTC TRBJ2-7 NA NA TRBV5-1
CASSLDSPNYGYTF TGCGCCAGCAGCTTGGACAGCCCTAACTATGGCTACACCTTC TRBJ1-2 NA NA TRBV5-1
CAWNRVGRDYGYTF TGTGCCTGGAACAGGGTCGGACGAGACTATGGCTACACCTTC TRBJ1-2 NA NA TRBV30
CASSPGQNINIQYF TGCGCCAGCAGCCCCGGACAGAATATAAACATTCAGTACTTC TRBJ2-4 NA NA TRBV5-1